The rows below give T cell receptor beta chains drawn from one sample of a study of T cells in Graves' hyperthyroidism and ophthalmopathy. A single record per CDR3 protein comes from TCRdb applying MiXCR to the multiplex PCR reads. The sample lists fewer than 900,000 distinct CDR3 sequences, about 16% seen once, with roughly 8% in the top ten. The source material was blood. The source is a man between 18 and 29 years old with Graves' hyperthyroidism. Both conserved end residues are part of each CDR3. The order of the fields is D gene, clone size, J gene, V gene, CDR3 protein, CDR3 DNA. D genes are given only for firm matches. Expanded clones get a size class; other rows say once, few or many, or leave the size out.

>TRBD1|-|TRBJ1-3|TRBV2
CASSEQGAAGNTIYF
TGTGCCAGCAGTGAACAGGGGGCGGCTGGAAACACCATATATTTT
>-|many|TRBJ2-5|TRBV18
CASSPPLAGNIQETQYF
TGTGCCAGCTCACCACCACTGGCGGGAAATATCCAAGAGACCCAGTACTTC
>TRBD2|few|TRBJ2-1|TRBV7-9
CASTRTSGSESSYNEQFF
TGTGCCAGCACCCGGACTAGCGGGAGTGAAAGCTCCTACAATGAGCAGTTCTTC
>-|few|TRBJ2-4|TRBV6-2/TRBV6-3
CASSYPGAGLAKNIQYF
TGTGCCAGCAGTTACCCTGGGGCAGGACTAGCCAAAAACATTCAGTACTTC
>-|many|TRBJ2-7|TRBV27
CASSPRSLVYEQYF
TGTGCCAGCAGTCCAAGGTCCCTAGTCTACGAGCAGTACTTC
>-|many|TRBJ2-5|TRBV28
CASSRSLTRAGKETQYF
TGTGCCAGCAGTCGCAGCCTCACCCGGGCGGGCAAAGAGACCCAGTACTTC
>TRBD2|few|TRBJ2-7|TRBV6-1
CASRLTPRGAGVYEQYF
TGTGCCAGCAGGCTAACCCCACGTGGCGCGGGAGTATACGAGCAGTACTTC
>TRBD2|few|TRBJ2-1|TRBV7-9
CASSAGTSGLNEQFF
TGTGCCAGCAGCGCCGGGACTAGCGGGCTGAATGAGCAGTTCTTC
>TRBD2|few|TRBJ2-1|TRBV7-9
CASSLVAGGLGNEQFF
TGTGCCAGCAGCTTAGTTGCGGGGGGCCTCGGCAATGAGCAGTTCTTC
>-|-|TRBJ1-5|TRBV28
CASSFRQVLNQPQHF
TGTGCCAGCAGTTTCAGGCAAGTCCTTAATCAGCCCCAGCATTTT
>-|-|TRBJ2-7|TRBV20-1
CSAMTYSYEQYF
TGCAGTGCCATGACGTACTCCTACGAGCAGTACTTC
>-|many|TRBJ2-7|TRBV4-1
CASSQGSGYEQYF
TGTGCCAGCAGCCAAGGATCCGGATACGAGCAGTACTTC
>TRBD1|-|TRBJ1-5|TRBV20-1
CSATQGRYNQPQHF
TGCAGTGCCACACAGGGGCGATACAATCAGCCCCAGCATTTT
>TRBD2|many|TRBJ2-3|TRBV11-2
CASSLQRGSTDTQYF
TGTGCCAGCAGCTTACAGCGGGGGAGCACAGATACGCAGTATTTT
>-|many|TRBJ2-5|TRBV20-1
CSARDTPSETQYF
TGCAGTGCTAGAGATACCCCTTCGGAGACCCAGTACTTC
>-|few|TRBJ1-2|TRBV19
CASSIVAGAIGYTF
TGTGCCAGTAGTATAGTGGCAGGGGCCATAGGTTACACCTTC
>-|-|TRBJ2-7|TRBV20-1
CSAQTGTKAFDEQYF
TGCAGTGCTCAGACAGGGACTAAGGCTTTCGACGAGCAGTACTTC
>-|-|TRBJ2-5|TRBV12-3/TRBV12-4
CASSLVISGRETQYF
TGTGCCAGCAGTTTGGTCATTTCGGGGCGGGAGACCCAGTACTTC
>-|many|TRBJ1-2|TRBV2
CASREGRQISHGYTF
TGTGCCAGCAGGGAGGGACGACAAATTAGTCATGGCTACACCTTC
>TRBD2|many|TRBJ2-1|TRBV28
CASSSLAGVKNEQFF
TGTGCCAGCAGTTCCTTAGCGGGTGTCAAAAATGAGCAGTTCTTC
>-|few|TRBJ2-4|TRBV20-1
CSAVRDSKNIQYF
TGCAGTGCTGTGCGGGACAGTAAAAACATTCAGTACTTC
>TRBD2|-|TRBJ2-7|TRBV20-1
CSARGLANYEQYF
TGCAGTGCTAGAGGACTAGCAAACTACGAGCAGTACTTC
>-|few|TRBJ2-3|TRBV7-3
CASSRTATDTQYF
TGTGCCAGCAGCCGGACAGCCACAGATACGCAGTATTTT
>-|few|TRBJ1-5|TRBV9
CASSVDGVPNQPQHF
TGTGCCAGCAGCGTAGACGGGGTACCTAATCAGCCCCAGCATTTT
>TRBD1|-|TRBJ2-2|TRBV9
CASSVRGGTGTGELFF
TGTGCCAGCAGCGTAAGAGGGGGCACGGGCACCGGGGAGCTGTTTTTT
>TRBD1|once|TRBJ2-7|TRBV7-9
CASSSTGVEWYEQYF
TGTGCCAGCAGCTCGACAGGGGTTGAGTGGTACGAGCAGTACTTC
>TRBD1|few|TRBJ2-5|TRBV15
CATSRGDRDFSETQYF
TGTGCCACCAGCAGGGGGGACAGGGATTTTTCGGAGACCCAGTACTTC
>-|-|TRBJ2-7|TRBV7-2
CASSLVAESYEQYF
TGTGCCAGCAGCTTAGTAGCGGAGAGCTACGAGCAGTACTTC
>TRBD2|-|TRBJ2-3|TRBV7-2
CASSLGLALDTQYF
TGTGCCAGCAGCCTGGGACTAGCGCTGGATACGCAGTATTTT